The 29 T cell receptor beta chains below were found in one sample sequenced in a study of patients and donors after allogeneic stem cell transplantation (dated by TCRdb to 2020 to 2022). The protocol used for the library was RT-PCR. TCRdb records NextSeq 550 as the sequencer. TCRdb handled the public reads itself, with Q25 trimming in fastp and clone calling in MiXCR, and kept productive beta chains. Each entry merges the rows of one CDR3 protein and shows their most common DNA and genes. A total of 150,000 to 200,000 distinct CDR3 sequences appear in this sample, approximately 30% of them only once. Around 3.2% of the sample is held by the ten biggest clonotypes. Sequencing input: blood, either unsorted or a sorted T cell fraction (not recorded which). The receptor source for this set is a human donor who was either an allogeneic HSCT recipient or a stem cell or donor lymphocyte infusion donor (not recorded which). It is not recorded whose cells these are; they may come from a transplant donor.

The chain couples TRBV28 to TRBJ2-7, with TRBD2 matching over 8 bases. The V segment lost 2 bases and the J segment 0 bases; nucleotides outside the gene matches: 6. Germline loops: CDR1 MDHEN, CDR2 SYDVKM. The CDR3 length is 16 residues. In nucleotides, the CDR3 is TGTGCCAGCAGTTTAGCGGGAGGAGGGTTCTCCTACGAGCAGTACTTC. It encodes CASSLAGGGFSYEQYF.

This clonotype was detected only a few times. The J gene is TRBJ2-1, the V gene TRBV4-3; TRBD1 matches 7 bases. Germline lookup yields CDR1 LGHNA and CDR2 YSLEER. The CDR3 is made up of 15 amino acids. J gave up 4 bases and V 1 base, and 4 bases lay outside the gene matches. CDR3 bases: TGCGCCAGCAGCCAAGCGAGGGGGCCTTACAATGAGCAGTTCTTC. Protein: CASSQARGPYNEQFF.

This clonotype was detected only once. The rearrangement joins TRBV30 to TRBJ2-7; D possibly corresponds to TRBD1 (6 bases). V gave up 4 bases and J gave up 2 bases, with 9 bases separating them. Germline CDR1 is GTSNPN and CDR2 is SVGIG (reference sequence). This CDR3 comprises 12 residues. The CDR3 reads CAWTSGAYEQYF. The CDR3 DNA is TGTGCCTGGACCTCAGGGGCCTACGAGCAGTACTTC.

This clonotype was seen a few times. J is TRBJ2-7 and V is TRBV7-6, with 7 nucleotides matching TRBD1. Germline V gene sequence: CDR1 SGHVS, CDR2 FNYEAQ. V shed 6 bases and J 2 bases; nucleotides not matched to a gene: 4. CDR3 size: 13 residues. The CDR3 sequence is CASSFGTAYEQYF. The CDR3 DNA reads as TGTGCCAGCAGTTTTGGGACAGCCTACGAGCAGTACTTC.

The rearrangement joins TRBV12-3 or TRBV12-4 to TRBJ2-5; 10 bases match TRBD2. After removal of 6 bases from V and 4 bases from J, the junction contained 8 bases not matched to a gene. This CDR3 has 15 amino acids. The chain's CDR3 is CASSLLAGFAETQYF. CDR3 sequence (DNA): TGTGCCAGCAGCTTACTAGCGGGGTTCGCAGAGACCCAGTACTTC.

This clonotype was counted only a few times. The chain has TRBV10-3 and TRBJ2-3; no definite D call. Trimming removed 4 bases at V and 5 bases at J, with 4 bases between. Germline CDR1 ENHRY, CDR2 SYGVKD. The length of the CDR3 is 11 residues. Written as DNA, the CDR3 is TGTGCCATCAGTGGGAGAGATACGCAGTATTTT. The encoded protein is CAISGRDTQYF.

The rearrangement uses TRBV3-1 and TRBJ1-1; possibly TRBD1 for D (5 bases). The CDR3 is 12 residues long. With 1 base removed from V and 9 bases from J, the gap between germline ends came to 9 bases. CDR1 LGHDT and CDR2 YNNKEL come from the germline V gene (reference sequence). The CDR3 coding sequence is TGTGCCAGCAGCCAAGGAAACAGGCAAGCTTTCTTT. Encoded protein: CASSQGNRQAFF.

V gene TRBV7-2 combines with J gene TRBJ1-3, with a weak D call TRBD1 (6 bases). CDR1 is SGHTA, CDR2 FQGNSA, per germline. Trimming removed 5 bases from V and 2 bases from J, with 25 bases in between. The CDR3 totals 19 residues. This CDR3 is CASSPLPLWGASAGNTIYF. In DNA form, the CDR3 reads TGTGCCAGCAGCCCCCTGCCCTTGTGGGGGGCGTCTGCTGGAAACACCATATATTTT.

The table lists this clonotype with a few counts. In DNA form, the CDR3 reads TGCGCCAGCAGTCTTGACAGGGGGTCGGATAATGAGCAGTTCTTC. This gives the protein CASSLDRGSDNEQFF. This chain uses TRBV5-1 with TRBJ2-1, with 9 bases matching TRBD1. After removal of 5 bases from V and 7 bases from J, the junction contained 10 bases not matched to a gene. CDR3 size: 15 residues. Germline V CDR1 and CDR2: SGHRS, YFSETQ.

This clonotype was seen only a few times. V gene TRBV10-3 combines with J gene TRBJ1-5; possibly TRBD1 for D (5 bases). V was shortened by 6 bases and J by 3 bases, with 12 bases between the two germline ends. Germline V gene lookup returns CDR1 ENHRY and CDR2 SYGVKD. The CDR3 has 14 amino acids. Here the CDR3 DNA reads TGTGCCATCAGCCTCACAGGTGTCAATCAGCCCCAGCATTTT. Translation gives CAISLTGVNQPQHF.

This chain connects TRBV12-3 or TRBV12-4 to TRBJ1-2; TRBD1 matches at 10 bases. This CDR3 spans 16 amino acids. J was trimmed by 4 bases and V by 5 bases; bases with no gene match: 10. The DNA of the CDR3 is TGTGCCAGCAGTCCTACACTGGGACAGGGGAGCTATGGCTACACCTTC. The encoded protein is CASSPTLGQGSYGYTF.

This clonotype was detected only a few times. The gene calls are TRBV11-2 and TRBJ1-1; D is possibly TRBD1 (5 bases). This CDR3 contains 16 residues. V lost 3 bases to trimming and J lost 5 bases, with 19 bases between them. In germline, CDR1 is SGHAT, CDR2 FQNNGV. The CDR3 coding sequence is TGTGCCAGCAGCTTTTTGCCAGGGAGGGTAGGAACTGAAGCTTTCTTT. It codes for CASSFLPGRVGTEAFF.

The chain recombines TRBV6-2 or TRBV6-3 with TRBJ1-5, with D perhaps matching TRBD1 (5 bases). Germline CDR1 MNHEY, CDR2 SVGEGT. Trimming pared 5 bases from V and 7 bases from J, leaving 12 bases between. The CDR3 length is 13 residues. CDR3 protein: CASSGGYGQPQHF. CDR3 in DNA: TGTGCCAGCAGTGGGGGGTATGGCCAGCCCCAGCATTTT.

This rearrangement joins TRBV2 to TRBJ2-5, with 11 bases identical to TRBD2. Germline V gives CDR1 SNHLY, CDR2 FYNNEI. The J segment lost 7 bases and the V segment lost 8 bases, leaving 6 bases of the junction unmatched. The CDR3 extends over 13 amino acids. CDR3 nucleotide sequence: TGTGCCAGCGCCCTAGCGGGGGGAGGGACCCAGTACTTC. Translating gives CASALAGGGTQYF.

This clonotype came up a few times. Here the CDR3 reads CSASGQGYEQYF. Written as DNA, the CDR3 is TGCAGTGCTTCGGGACAGGGCTACGAGCAGTACTTC. The rearrangement uses TRBV20-1 and TRBJ2-7, with TRBD1 matching over 9 bases. CDR1 DFQATT and CDR2 SNEGSKA come from the germline V gene (reference sequence). After removal of 5 bases from V and 3 bases from J, the junction contained 2 bases not matched to a gene. This CDR3 spans 12 amino acids.

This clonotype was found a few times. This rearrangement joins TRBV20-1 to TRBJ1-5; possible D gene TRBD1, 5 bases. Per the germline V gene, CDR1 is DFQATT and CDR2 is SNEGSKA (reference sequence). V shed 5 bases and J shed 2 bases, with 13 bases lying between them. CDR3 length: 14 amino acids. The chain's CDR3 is CSAPGMGGNQPQHF. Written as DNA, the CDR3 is TGCAGTGCTCCAGGGATGGGGGGCAATCAGCCCCAGCATTTT.

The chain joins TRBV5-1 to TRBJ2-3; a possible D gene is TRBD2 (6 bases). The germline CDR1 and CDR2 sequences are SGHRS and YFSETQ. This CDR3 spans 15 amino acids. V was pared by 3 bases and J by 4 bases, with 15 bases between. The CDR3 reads CASSSPLQRADTQYF. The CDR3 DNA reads TGCGCCAGCAGCTCCCCGCTTCAGCGGGCAGATACGCAGTATTTT. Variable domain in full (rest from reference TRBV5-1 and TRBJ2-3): KAGVTQTPRYLIKTRGQQVTLSCSPISGHRSVSWYQQTPGQGLQFLFEYFSETQRNKGNFPGRFSGRQFSNSRSEMNVSTLELGDSALYLCASSSPLQRADTQYFGPGTRLTVL.

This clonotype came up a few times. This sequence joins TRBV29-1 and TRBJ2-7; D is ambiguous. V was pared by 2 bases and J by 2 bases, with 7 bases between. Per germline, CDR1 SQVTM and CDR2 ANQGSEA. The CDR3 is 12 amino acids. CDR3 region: CSVEPGPYEQYF. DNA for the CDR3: TGCAGCGTTGAACCGGGTCCCTACGAGCAGTACTTC.

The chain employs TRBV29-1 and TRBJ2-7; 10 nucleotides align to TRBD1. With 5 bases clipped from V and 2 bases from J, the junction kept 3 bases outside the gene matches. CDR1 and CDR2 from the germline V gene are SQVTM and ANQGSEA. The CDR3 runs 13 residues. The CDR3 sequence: CSVFGQGAYEQYF. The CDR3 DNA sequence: TGCAGCGTTTTTGGACAGGGGGCCTACGAGCAGTACTTC.

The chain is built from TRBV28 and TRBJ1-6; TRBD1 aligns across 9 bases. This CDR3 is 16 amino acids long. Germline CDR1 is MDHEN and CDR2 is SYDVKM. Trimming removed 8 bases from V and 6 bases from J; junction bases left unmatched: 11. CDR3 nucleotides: TGTGCCAGCCTTAGAGGCGGGGGACAGGGTAATTCACCCCTCCACTTT. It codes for CASLRGGGQGNSPLHF.

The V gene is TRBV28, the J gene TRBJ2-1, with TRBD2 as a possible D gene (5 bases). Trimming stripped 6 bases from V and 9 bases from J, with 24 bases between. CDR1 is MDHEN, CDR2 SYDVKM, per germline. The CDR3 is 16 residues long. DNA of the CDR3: TGTGCCAGCAGCTCGATAGGTGGCGGGTACCTCGGTGAGCAGTTCTTC. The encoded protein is CASSSIGGGYLGEQFF. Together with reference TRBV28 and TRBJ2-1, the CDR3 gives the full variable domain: DVKVTQSSRYLVKRTGEKVFLECVQDMDHENMFWYRQDPGLGLRLIYFSYDVKMKEKGDIPEGYSVSREKKERFSLILESASTNQTSMYLCASSSIGGGYLGEQFFGPGTRLTVL.

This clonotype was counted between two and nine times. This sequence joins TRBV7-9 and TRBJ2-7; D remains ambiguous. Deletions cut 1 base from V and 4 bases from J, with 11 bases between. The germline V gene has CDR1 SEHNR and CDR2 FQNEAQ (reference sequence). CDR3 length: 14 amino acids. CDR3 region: CASSLGTIPYEQYF. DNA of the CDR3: TGTGCCAGCAGCTTAGGGACGATCCCGTACGAGCAGTACTTC.

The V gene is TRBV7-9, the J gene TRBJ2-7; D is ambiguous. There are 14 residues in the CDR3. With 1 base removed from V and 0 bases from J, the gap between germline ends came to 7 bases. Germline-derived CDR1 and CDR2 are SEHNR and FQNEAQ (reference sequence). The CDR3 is CASSLGGYSYEQYF. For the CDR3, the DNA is TGTGCCAGCAGCTTAGGCGGCTACTCCTACGAGCAGTACTTC.

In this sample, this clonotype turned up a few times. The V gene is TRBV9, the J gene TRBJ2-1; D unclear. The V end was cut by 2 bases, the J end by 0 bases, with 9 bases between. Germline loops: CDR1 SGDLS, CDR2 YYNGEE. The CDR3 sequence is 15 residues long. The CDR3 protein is CASSVGRSSYNEQFF. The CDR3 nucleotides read TGTGCCAGCAGCGTGGGTCGAAGCTCCTACAATGAGCAGTTCTTC.

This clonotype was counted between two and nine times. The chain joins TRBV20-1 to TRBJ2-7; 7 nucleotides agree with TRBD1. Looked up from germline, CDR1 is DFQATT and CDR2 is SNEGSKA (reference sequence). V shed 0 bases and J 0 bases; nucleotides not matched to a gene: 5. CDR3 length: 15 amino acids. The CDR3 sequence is CSARDPRDSSYEQYF. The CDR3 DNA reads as TGCAGTGCTAGAGACCCCCGGGACAGCTCCTACGAGCAGTACTTC.

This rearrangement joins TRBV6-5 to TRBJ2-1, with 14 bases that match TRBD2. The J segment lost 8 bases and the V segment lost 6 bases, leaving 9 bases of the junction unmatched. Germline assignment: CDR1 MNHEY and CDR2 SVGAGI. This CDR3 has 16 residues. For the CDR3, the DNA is TGTGCCAGCAGGCGACCGGGACTAGCGGGAGCATATGAGCAGTTCTTC. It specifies CASRRPGLAGAYEQFF.

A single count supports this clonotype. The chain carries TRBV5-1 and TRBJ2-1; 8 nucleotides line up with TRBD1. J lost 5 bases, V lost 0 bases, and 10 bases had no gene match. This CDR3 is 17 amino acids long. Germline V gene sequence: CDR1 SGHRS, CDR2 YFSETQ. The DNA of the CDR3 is TGCGCCAGCAGCTTGGTACCCAGGGGGCGGCATGACAATGAGCAGTTCTTC. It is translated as CASSLVPRGRHDNEQFF.

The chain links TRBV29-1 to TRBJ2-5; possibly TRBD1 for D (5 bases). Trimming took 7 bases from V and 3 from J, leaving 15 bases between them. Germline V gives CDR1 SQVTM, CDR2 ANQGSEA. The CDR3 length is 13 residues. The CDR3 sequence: CSATLTEKETQYF. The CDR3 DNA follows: TGCAGCGCAACCCTGACAGAGAAAGAGACCCAGTACTTC.

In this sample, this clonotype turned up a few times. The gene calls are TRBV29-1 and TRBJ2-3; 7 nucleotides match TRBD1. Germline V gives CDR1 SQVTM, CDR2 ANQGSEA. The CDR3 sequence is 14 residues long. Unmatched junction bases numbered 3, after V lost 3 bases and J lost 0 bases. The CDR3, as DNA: TGCAGCGTTGACGCCAGGGGGAGCACAGATACGCAGTATTTT. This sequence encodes CSVDARGSTDTQYF.